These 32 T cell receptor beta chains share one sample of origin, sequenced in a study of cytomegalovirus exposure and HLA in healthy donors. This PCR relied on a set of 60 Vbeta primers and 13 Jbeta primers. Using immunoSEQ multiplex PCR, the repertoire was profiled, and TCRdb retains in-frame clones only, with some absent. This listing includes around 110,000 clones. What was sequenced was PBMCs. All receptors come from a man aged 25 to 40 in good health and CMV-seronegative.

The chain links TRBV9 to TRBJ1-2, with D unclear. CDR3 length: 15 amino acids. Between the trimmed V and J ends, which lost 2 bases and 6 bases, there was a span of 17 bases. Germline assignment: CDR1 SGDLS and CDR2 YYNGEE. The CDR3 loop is CASSVYSTETHGYTF. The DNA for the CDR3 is TGTGCCAGCAGCGTTTACTCCACAGAAACCCATGGCTACACCTTC.

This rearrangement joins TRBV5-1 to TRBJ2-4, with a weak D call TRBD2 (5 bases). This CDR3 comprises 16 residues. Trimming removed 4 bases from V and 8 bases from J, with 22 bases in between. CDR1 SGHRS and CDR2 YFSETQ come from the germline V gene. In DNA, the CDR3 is TGCGCCAGCAGCCAACGCGCGTGGGTTGGAGGAGACATTCAGTACTTC. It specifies CASSQRAWVGGDIQYF.

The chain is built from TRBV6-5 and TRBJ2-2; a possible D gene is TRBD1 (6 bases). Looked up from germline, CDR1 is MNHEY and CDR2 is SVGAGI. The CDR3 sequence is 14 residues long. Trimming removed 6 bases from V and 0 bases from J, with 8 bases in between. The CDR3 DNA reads TGTGCCAGCAGACAGGGAGCGAACACCGGGGAGCTGTTTTTT. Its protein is CASRQGANTGELFF.

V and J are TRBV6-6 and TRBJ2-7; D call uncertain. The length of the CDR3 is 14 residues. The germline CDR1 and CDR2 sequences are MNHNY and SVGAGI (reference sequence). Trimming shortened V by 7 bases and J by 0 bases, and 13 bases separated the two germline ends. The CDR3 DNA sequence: TGTGCCAGCAAACCCTCCGGAGCCTCCTACGAGCAGTACTTC. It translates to CASKPSGASYEQYF.

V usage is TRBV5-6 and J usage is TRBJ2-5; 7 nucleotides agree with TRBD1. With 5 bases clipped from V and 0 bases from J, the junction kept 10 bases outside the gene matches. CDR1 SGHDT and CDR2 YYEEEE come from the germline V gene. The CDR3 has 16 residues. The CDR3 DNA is TGTGCCAGCAGTTGGAGAATAGGGGGCTACCAAGAGACCCAGTACTTC. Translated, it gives CASSWRIGGYQETQYF.

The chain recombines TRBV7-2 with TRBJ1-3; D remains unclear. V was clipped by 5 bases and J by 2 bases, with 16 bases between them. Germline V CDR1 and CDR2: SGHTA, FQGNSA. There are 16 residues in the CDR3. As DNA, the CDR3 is TGTGCCAGCAGCCTAGAAGCACGGGTAGCTGGAAACACCATATATTTT. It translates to CASSLEARVAGNTIYF.

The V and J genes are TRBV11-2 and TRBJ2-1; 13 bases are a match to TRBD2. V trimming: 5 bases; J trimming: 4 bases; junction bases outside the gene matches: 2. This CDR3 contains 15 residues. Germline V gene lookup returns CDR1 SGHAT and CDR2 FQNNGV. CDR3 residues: CASSILAGGYNEQFF. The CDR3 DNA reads TGTGCCAGCAGCATACTAGCGGGGGGGTACAATGAGCAGTTCTTC.

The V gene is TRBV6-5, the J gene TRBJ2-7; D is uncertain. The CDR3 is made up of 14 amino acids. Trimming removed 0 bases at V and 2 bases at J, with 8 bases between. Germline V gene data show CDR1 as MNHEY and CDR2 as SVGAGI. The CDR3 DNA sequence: TGTGCCAGCAGTTACTCGAGATTTACCTACGAGCAGTACTTC. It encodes CASSYSRFTYEQYF.

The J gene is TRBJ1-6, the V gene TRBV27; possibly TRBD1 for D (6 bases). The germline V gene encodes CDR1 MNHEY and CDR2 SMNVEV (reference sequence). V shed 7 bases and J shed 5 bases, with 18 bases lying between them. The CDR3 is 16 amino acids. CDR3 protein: CASNELGAKNNSPLHF. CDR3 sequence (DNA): TGTGCCAGCAACGAGTTGGGGGCCAAAAATAATTCACCCCTCCACTTT.

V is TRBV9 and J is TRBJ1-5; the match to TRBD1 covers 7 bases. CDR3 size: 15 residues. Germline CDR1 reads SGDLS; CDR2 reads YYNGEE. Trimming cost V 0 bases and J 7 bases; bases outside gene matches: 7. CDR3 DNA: TGTGCCAGCAGCGTAGAGGGGGCAGGGATCCAGCCCCAGCATTTT. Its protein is CASSVEGAGIQPQHF.

CDR3 region: CASNPGRANSGANVLTF. The CDR3 DNA reads TGTGCCAGCAACCCAGGCAGGGCCAACTCTGGGGCCAACGTCCTGACTTTC. The chain joins TRBV28 to TRBJ2-6, with TRBD1 as a possible D gene (5 bases). V was clipped by 7 bases and J by 0 bases, with 16 bases between them. Germline V gene data show CDR1 as MDHEN and CDR2 as SYDVKM. This CDR3 has 17 residues. The whole variable domain, filled in from reference TRBV28 and TRBJ2-6, reads DVKVTQSSRYLVKRTGEKVFLECVQDMDHENMFWYRQDPGLGLRLIYFSYDVKMKEKGDIPEGYSVSREKKERFSLILESASTNQTSMYLCASNPGRANSGANVLTFGAGSRLTVL.

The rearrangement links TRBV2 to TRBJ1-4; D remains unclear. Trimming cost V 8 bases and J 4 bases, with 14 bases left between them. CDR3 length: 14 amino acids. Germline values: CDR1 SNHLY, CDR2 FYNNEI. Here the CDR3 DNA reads TGTGCCAGCTCGTACGGGGATGGTAATGAAAAACTGTTTTTT. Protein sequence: CASSYGDGNEKLFF.

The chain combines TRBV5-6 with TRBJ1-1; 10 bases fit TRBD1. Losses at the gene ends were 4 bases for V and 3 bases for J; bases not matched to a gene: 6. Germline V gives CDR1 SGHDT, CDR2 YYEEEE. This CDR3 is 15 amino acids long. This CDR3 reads CASSPTDRGHTEAFF. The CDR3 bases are TGTGCCAGCAGCCCTACTGACAGGGGGCACACTGAAGCTTTCTTT.

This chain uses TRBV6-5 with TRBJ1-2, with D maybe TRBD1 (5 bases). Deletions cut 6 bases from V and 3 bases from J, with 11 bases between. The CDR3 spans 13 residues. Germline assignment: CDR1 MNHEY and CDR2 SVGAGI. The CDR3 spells CASSQGRDYGYTF. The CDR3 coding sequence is TGTGCCAGCAGCCAAGGCAGGGACTATGGCTACACCTTC.

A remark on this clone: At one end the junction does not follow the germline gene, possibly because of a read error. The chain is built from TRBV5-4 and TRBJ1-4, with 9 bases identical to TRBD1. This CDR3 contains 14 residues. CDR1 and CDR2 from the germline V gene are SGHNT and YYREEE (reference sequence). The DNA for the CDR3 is TGTGCCAGCAGCTGGGAGGGACAGGGAAGGAGTCTATATTTT. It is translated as CASSWEGQGRSLYF.

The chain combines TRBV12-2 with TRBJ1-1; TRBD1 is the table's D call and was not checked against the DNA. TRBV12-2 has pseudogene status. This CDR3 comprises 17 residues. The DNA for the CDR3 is TGTGCAAGTCGCTTAGCTTGGACAACGATTATGAACACTGAAGCTTTCTTT. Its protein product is CASRLAWTTIMNTEAFF.

The CDR3 region is CASRTGTGGNQPQHF. The CDR3 DNA reads TGTGCCAGCAGGACCGGGACAGGGGGCAATCAGCCCCAGCATTTT. V gene TRBV6-1 combines with J gene TRBJ1-5; 10 nucleotides align to TRBD1. Germline V gene lookup returns CDR1 MNHNS and CDR2 SASEGT. CDR3 length equals 15 residues. V was pared by 6 bases and J by 2 bases, with 4 bases of the junction left unmatched.

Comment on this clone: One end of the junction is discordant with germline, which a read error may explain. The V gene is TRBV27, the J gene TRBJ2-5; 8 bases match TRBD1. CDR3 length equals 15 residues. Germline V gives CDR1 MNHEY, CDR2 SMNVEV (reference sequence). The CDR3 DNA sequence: TGTGCCAGCAGCCACAGGGGGTTAGTTCAAGTGACCCAGTACTTC. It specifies CASSHRGLVQVTQYF.

The CDR3 here is CANTDNQETQYF. The CDR3 bases are TGTGCCAACACCGATAACCAAGAGACCCAGTACTTC. The chain links TRBV2 to TRBJ2-5; no definite D call. Germline V CDR1 and CDR2: SNHLY, FYNNEI. The CDR3 has 12 residues. V lost 10 bases, J lost 0 bases, and 9 bases lay in between.

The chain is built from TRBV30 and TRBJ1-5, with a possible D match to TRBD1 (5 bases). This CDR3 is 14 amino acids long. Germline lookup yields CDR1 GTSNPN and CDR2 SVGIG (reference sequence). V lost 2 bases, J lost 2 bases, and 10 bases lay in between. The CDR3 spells CAWSIETGNQPQHF. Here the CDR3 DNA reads TGTGCCTGGAGTATCGAGACAGGCAATCAGCCCCAGCATTTT.

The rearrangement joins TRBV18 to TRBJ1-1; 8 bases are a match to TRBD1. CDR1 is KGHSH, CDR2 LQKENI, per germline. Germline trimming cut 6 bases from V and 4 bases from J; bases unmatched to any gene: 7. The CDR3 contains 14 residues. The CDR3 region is CASSDRAGVTEAFF. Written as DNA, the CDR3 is TGTGCCAGCTCGGACAGGGCGGGGGTCACTGAAGCTTTCTTT. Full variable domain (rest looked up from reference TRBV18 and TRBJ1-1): NAGVMQNPRHLVRRRGQEARLRCSPMKGHSHVYWYRQLPEEGLKFMVYLQKENIIDESGMPKERFSAEFPKEGPSILRIQQVVRGDSAAYFCASSDRAGVTEAFFGQGTRLTVV.

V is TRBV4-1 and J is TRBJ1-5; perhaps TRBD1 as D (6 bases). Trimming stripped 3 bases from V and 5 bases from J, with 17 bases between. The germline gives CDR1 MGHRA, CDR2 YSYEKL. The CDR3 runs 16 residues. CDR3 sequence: CASSHPPGGAHQPQHF. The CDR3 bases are TGCGCCAGCAGCCACCCCCCCGGGGGGGCGCATCAGCCCCAGCATTTT.

The CDR3 DNA sequence: TGTGCCAGCAGCCGAGATTGGACTGCCTCCTACAATGAGCAGTTCTTC. This translates into CASSRDWTASYNEQFF. The chain carries TRBV4-2 and TRBJ2-1; D is possibly TRBD2 (5 bases). Trimming stripped 4 bases from V and 0 bases from J, with 13 bases between. The CDR3 is made up of 16 amino acids. The germline V gene has CDR1 LGHNA and CDR2 YNFKEQ.

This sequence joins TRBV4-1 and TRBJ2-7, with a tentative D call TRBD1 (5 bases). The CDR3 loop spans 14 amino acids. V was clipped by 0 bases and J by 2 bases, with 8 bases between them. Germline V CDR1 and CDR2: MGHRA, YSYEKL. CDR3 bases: TGCGCCAGCAGCCAAGACAGGGCCACCTACGAGCAGTACTTC. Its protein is CASSQDRATYEQYF.

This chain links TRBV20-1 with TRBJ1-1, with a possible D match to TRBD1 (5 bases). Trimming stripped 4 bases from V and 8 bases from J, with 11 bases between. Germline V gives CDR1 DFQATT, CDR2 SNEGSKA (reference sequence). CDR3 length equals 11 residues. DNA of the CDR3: TGCAGTGCTACCAGACAGCCCGAAGCTTTCTTT. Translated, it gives CSATRQPEAFF.

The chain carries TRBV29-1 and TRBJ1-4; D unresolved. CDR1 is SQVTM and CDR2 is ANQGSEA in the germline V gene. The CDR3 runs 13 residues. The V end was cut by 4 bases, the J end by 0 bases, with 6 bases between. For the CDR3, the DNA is TGCAGCGTTGCACAGCCAACTAATGAAAAACTGTTTTTT. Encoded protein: CSVAQPTNEKLFF.

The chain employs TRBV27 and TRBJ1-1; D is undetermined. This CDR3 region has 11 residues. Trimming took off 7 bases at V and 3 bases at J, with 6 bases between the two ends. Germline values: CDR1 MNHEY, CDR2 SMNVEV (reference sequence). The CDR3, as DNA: TGTGCCAGCATTCGCGACACTGAAGCTTTCTTT. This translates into CASIRDTEAFF.

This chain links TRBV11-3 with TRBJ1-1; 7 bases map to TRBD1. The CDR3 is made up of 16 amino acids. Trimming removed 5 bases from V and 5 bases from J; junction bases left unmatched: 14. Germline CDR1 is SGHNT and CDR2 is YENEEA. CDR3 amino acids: CASSRQGSLWYTEAFF. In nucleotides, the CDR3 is TGTGCCAGCAGCCGACAGGGTAGTTTATGGTATACTGAAGCTTTCTTT.

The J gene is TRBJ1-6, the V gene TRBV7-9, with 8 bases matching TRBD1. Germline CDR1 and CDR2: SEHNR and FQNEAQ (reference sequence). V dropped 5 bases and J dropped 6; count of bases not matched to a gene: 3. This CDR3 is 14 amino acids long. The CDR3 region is CASSRGQGNSPLHF. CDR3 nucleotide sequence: TGTGCCAGCAGCCGTGGACAGGGTAATTCACCCCTCCACTTT. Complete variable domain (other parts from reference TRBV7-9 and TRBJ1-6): DTGVSQNPRHKITKRGQNVTFRCDPISEHNRLYWYRQTLGQGPEFLTYFQNEAQLEKSRLLSDRFSAERPKGSFSTLEIQRTEQGDSAMYLCASSRGQGNSPLHFGNGTRLTVT.

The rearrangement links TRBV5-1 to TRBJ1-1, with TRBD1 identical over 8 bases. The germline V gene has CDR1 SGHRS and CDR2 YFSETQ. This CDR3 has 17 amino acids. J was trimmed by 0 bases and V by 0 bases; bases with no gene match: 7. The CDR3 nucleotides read TGCGCCAGCAGCTTGGAGGGACAGGTGTTCATGAACACTGAAGCTTTCTTT. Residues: CASSLEGQVFMNTEAFF.

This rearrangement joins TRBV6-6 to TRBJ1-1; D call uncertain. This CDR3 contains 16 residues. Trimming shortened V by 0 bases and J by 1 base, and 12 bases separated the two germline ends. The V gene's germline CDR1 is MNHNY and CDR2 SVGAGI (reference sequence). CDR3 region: CASSYSSLGPNTEAFF. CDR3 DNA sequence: TGTGCCAGCAGTTACTCGAGTTTGGGCCCGAACACTGAAGCTTTCTTT.

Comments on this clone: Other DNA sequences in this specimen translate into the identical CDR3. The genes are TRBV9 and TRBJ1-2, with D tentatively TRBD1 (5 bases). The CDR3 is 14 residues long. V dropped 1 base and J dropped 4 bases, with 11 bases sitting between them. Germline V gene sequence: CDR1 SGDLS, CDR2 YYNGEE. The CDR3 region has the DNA TGTGCCAGCAGCGTAAGTGGACAACCCTATGGCTACACCTTC. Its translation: CASSVSGQPYGYTF.